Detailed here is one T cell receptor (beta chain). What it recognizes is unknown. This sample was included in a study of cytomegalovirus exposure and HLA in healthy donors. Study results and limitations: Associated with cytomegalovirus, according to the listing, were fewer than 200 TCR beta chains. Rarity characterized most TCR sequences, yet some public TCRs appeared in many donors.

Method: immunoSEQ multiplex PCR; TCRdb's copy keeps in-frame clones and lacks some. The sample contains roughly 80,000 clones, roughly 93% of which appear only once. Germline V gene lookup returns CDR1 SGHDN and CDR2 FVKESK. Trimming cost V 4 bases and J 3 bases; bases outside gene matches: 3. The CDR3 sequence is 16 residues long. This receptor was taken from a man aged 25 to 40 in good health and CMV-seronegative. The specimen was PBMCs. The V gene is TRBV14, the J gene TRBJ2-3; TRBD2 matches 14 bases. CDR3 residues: CASSLGLAGATDTQYF. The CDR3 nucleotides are TGTGCCAGCAGCCTGGGACTAGCGGGAGCTACAGATACGCAGTATTTT.